This T cell receptor (beta chain) appears in the sequencing data of a study of blood T cell repertoires in COVID-19. Study information: Collection of acute and convalescent COVID-19 samples took place in the United States, Italy and Spain. Sources were T cells, B-cell-depleted T cells, or PBMCs; the material itself was cDNA or gDNA.

This clone showed up just a few times. Trimming removed 2 bases from V and 12 bases from J; junction bases left unmatched: 12. The CDR3 runs 15 residues. Germline V gene data show CDR1 as LGHDT and CDR2 as YNNKEL (reference sequence). The authors' processing: Amplified reference gene primers provided the basis for estimating nucleated cell counts. Sequencing used immunoSEQ multiplex PCR; TCRdb keeps in-frame clones, though not all of them. D and trimming were read from the DNA, whereas the V and J calls and clone size are those reported in that table. The table includes some 83,000 clones, approximately 75% detected once.

This chain joins TRBV3-1 (or the pseudogene TRBV3-2) and TRBJ2-1; TRBD2 aligns across 8 bases. The sequence came from an elderly woman with acute or convalescent COVID-19. The sequencing sample was made of peripheral blood. CDR3 bases: TGTGCCAGCAGCCAAAGTCAGGGAGCGGGGGCTTGGCAGTTCTTC. The encoded protein is CASSQSQGAGAWQFF.